The 24 T cell receptor beta chains below come from one sample, sequenced in a study of cytotoxic CD8 clonotypes in ibrutinib-treated CLL. This table comes from immunoSEQ multiplex PCR, and its TCRdb copy is limited to in-frame clones, with some not included. The sample holds 200,000 to 250,000 clones; approximately 75% are singletons and the top ten take roughly 10%. The source material was PBMCs, sampled after 12 months of ibrutinib treatment. The receptors here all came from a human donor with chronic lymphocytic leukemia.

This clone has only one observation. V usage is TRBV5-6 and J usage is TRBJ2-1; no definite D call. Germline V gene sequence: CDR1 SGHDT, CDR2 YYEEEE. The CDR3 contains 17 residues. Trimming removed 3 bases from V and 2 bases from J, with 18 bases in between. CDR3 loop: CASSSSSSSTTYNEQFF. In DNA, the CDR3 is TGTGCCAGCAGCTCCTCGTCGAGCTCGACCACCTACAATGAGCAGTTCTTC.

The rearrangement uses TRBV23-1 and TRBJ1-2, with a possible D match to TRBD1 (6 bases). TRBV23-1 is marked as an open reading frame, function uncertain. The CDR3 consists of 15 residues. Between the trimmed V and J ends, which lost 7 bases and 3 bases, there was a span of 18 bases. CDR3 sequence: CASTQGGGRDYGYTF. In nucleotides, the CDR3 is TGCGCCAGCACCCAGGGTGGGGGGCGAGACTATGGCTACACCTTC.

The V and J genes are TRBV25-1 and TRBJ2-2; D possibly corresponds to TRBD1 (6 bases). The V end lost 4 bases, the J end lost 3 bases, and 9 bases lay between the germline ends. The CDR3 sequence is 14 residues long. The germline gives CDR1 MGHDK, CDR2 SYGVNS. Written as DNA, the CDR3 is TGTGCCAGCAGTGCCGGGACACACACCGGGGAGCTGTTTTTT. This translates into CASSAGTHTGELFF.

This chain uses TRBV7-8 with TRBJ1-5; a weak D match, TRBD1 (5 bases). V was clipped by 2 bases and J by 9 bases, with 14 bases between them. The length of the CDR3 is 14 residues. Germline V lookup: CDR1 SGHVS, CDR2 FQNEAQ. In DNA, the CDR3 is TGTGCCAGCAGCTTATCCCCCGACAGTCCGCCCCAGCATTTT. Amino acid sequence: CASSLSPDSPPQHF.

J is TRBJ2-3 and V is TRBV7-8; weak D call: TRBD2 (6 bases). V was cut by 5 bases and J by 12 bases, with 12 bases left in between. Germline assignment: CDR1 SGHVS and CDR2 FQNEAQ. The CDR3 has 11 amino acids. CDR3 loop: CASSRRAIQYF. The DNA for the CDR3 is TGTGCCAGCAGCCGGAGGGCGATTCAGTATTTT.

V gene TRBV28 combines with J gene TRBJ1-3, with D perhaps matching TRBD1 (5 bases). The V end lost 7 bases, the J end lost 0 bases, and 16 bases lay between the germline ends. The germline gives CDR1 MDHEN, CDR2 SYDVKM. The CDR3 is 16 amino acids. The CDR3 spells CASTHGGFHSGNTIYF. Written as DNA, the CDR3 is TGTGCCAGCACCCACGGGGGGTTCCACTCTGGAAACACCATATATTTT.

This clone was counted once. As DNA, the CDR3 is TGTGCCAGCAGATACAGGGGAGATGAAAAACTGTTTTTT. It is translated as CASRYRGDEKLFF. The chain carries TRBV27 and TRBJ1-4; 7 positions match TRBD1. Germline values: CDR1 MNHEY, CDR2 SMNVEV (reference sequence). The CDR3 contains 13 residues. The V and J ends lost 6 bases and 6 bases, in that order; junction bases with no gene match: 4.

The chain combines TRBV4-1 with TRBJ2-4, with 10 bases identical to TRBD1. The germline V gene encodes CDR1 MGHRA and CDR2 YSYEKL. The CDR3 consists of 18 residues. V trimming: 4 bases; J trimming: 6 bases; junction bases outside the gene matches: 15. The CDR3, as DNA: TGCGCCAGCAGCCGAGGGACAGGGGTAAATAGAGGGAGAAACATTCAGTACTTC. Translating it yields CASSRGTGVNRGRNIQYF.

The V and J genes are TRBV6-1 and TRBJ1-1, with D possibly being TRBD1 (5 bases). The CDR3 consists of 13 residues. V gave up 6 bases and J gave up 4 bases, with 12 bases separating them. CDR1 is MNHNS, CDR2 SASEGT, per germline. The CDR3 nucleotides are TGTGCCAGCAGGTTGGGGCTGGGCACTGAAGCTTTCTTT. Its protein is CASRLGLGTEAFF.

CDR3 bases: TGCGCCAGCAGCCAAATAGTACTAGCGGGTCCAGATACGCAGTATTTT. This translates into CASSQIVLAGPDTQYF. The rearrangement uses TRBV4-1 and TRBJ2-3, with 9 bases identical to TRBD2. The ends lost 2 bases at V and 4 bases at J; junction bases unmatched: 7. Germline assignment: CDR1 MGHRA and CDR2 YSYEKL. The CDR3 has 16 amino acids.

V gene TRBV27 combines with J gene TRBJ2-1; D is unresolved. Trimming shortened V by 0 bases and J by 7 bases, and 19 bases separated the two germline ends. CDR3 length: 17 residues. Looked up from germline, CDR1 is MNHEY and CDR2 is SMNVEV (reference sequence). Here the CDR3 reads CASSLSPTPPQGNEQFF. For the CDR3, the DNA is TGTGCCAGCAGTTTATCGCCTACTCCACCACAAGGGAATGAGCAGTTCTTC.

The J gene is TRBJ1-5, the V gene TRBV7-2; possible D gene TRBD1, 6 bases. Trimming pared 6 bases from V and 3 bases from J, leaving 9 bases between. Looked up from germline, CDR1 is SGHTA and CDR2 is FQGNSA. The CDR3 has 13 residues. CDR3 region: CASSRDNNQPQHF. CDR3 nucleotides: TGTGCCAGCAGTCGGGACAACAATCAGCCCCAGCATTTT.

About this clone itself: A junction boundary mismatches the germline segment, possibly from a read error. The V call is TRBV14, the J call TRBJ1-1; D is unclear. Germline V gene data show CDR1 as SGHDN and CDR2 as FVKESK. CDR3 size: 14 residues. CDR3 loop: CTSSHTGEYTEAFF. The CDR3 DNA sequence: TGTACCAGCAGCCACACCGGAGAGTACACTGAAGCTTTCTTT.

This clone turned up a few times. CDR3 region: CASSQTGELFF. The CDR3 DNA follows: TGTGCCAGCAGTCAGACCGGGGAGCTGTTTTTT. The chain couples TRBV27 to TRBJ2-2, with D hard to call. V was cut by 5 bases and J by 5 bases, with 3 bases left in between. The CDR3 spans 11 residues. Germline V CDR1 and CDR2: MNHEY, SMNVEV (reference sequence).

The rearrangement links TRBV30 to TRBJ2-5, with 8 bases aligning to TRBD2. Germline CDR1 reads GTSNPN; CDR2 reads SVGIG (reference sequence). J lost 3 bases, V lost 0 bases, and 6 bases had no gene match. This CDR3 contains 15 residues. For the CDR3, the DNA is TGTGCCTGGAGTGTACAGGGACTAGTAAAAGAGACCCAGTACTTC. Protein sequence: CAWSVQGLVKETQYF.

The rearrangement links TRBV28 to TRBJ2-3, with D possibly matching TRBD2 (5 bases). Germline V lookup: CDR1 MDHEN, CDR2 SYDVKM. The germline V and J ends were trimmed by 6 bases and 4 bases, with 11 bases remaining between them. The CDR3 is 13 residues long. The CDR3 sequence is CASRAGGPDTQYF. The CDR3 DNA reads as TGTGCCAGCAGGGCCGGAGGTCCAGATACGCAGTATTTT.

The chain is built from TRBV7-3 and TRBJ2-5; 11 nucleotides line up with TRBD2. With V trimmed by 10 bases and J by 5 bases, 15 bases remained unmatched. CDR3 size: 16 residues. Germline V gives CDR1 SGHTA, CDR2 FQGTGA. Here the CDR3 reads CATQPRSSGGRETQYF. As DNA, the CDR3 is TGTGCCACCCAACCCCGATCTAGCGGGGGGCGGGAGACCCAGTACTTC.

V is TRBV5-1 and J is TRBJ2-7; D remains unclear. Germline V gene sequence: CDR1 SGHRS, CDR2 YFSETQ. Trimming took 1 base from V and 3 from J, leaving 8 bases between them. The CDR3 length is 13 residues. The CDR3 DNA is TGCGCCAGCAGCTTGAGGGTGGACTACGAGCAGTACTTC. Translation gives CASSLRVDYEQYF.

In regard to this clone: Relative to the germline gene, one junction end is altered; a read error may explain this. The gene calls are TRBV4-1 and TRBJ2-3, with TRBD2 identical over 9 bases. The CDR3 covers 13 residues. Germline V CDR1 and CDR2: MGHRA, YSYEKL. CDR3 residues: CASSQDRTSEGNF. Here the CDR3 DNA reads TGCGCCAGCAGCCAAGATCGGACTAGCGAGGGTAATTTT.

The V call is TRBV5-1, the J call TRBJ1-6; D might be TRBD1 (5 bases). V lost 2 bases to trimming and J lost 7 bases, with 10 bases between them. The CDR3 sequence is 14 residues long. Germline V lookup: CDR1 SGHRS, CDR2 YFSETQ. The CDR3 nucleotides are TGCGCCAGCAGCTTAGGGGAACGGAATTCACCCCTCCACTTT. Its translation is CASSLGERNSPLHF. Full variable domain (rest looked up from reference TRBV5-1 and TRBJ1-6): KAGVTQTPRYLIKTRGQQVTLSCSPISGHRSVSWYQQTPGQGLQFLFEYFSETQRNKGNFPGRFSGRQFSNSRSEMNVSTLELGDSALYLCASSLGERNSPLHFGNGTRLTVT.

J is TRBJ2-7 and V is TRBV27, with a possible D match to TRBD2 (6 bases). The germline CDR1 and CDR2 sequences are MNHEY and SMNVEV (reference sequence). The CDR3 is made up of 15 amino acids. V shed 4 bases and J shed 2 bases, with 15 bases lying between them. In DNA, the CDR3 is TGTGCCAGCAGTTATGGGGGAGGAACTCCCTACGAGCAGTACTTC. Amino acids: CASSYGGGTPYEQYF.

This clone was detected only a few times. V gene TRBV18 combines with J gene TRBJ2-7; 8 positions match TRBD2. Looked up from germline, CDR1 is KGHSH and CDR2 is LQKENI. The CDR3 has 15 residues. With 0 bases clipped from V and 3 bases from J, the junction kept 4 bases outside the gene matches. CDR3 region: CASSPPSSGFYEQYF. The CDR3 DNA sequence: TGTGCCAGCTCACCACCGTCTAGCGGGTTCTACGAGCAGTACTTC.

This clone was seen at least ten times. The chain couples TRBV7-8 to TRBJ2-7; TRBD1 aligns across 7 bases. The length of the CDR3 is 15 residues. Germline CDR1 is SGHVS and CDR2 is FQNEAQ. J lost 3 bases, V lost 5 bases, and 10 bases had no gene match. The CDR3 nucleotides read TGTGCCAGCAGCCTTAGGCCGGGACAGAGCTACGAGCAGTACTTC. Amino acids: CASSLRPGQSYEQYF.

The chain is built from TRBV27 and TRBJ2-7, with D hard to call. The CDR3 length is 11 residues. V shed 5 bases and J shed 4 bases, with 6 bases lying between them. Germline assignment: CDR1 MNHEY and CDR2 SMNVEV (reference sequence). The CDR3 bases are TGTGCCAGCAGTCCTAGATACGAGCAGTACTTC. This encodes CASSPRYEQYF.